Listed here are 29 T cell receptor beta chains from one sample, sequenced in a study of blood T cell repertoires in COVID-19. TCRdb's table, derived via immunoSEQ multiplex PCR, lists solely in-frame clones and lacks some. Of some 380,000 clones listed, about 80% were seen once; the top ten hold 1.1%. Specimen: peripheral blood. The receptor set was obtained from a human donor with acute or convalescent COVID-19. The donor label of this sample is uncertain.

This clone came up once. V usage is TRBV28 and J usage is TRBJ1-6; 8 nucleotides match TRBD1. V was clipped by 5 bases and J by 10 bases; unmatched bases: 7. There are 14 residues in the CDR3. CDR1 and CDR2 from the germline V gene are MDHEN and SYDVKM. The CDR3 region is CASSRPGQASPLHF. CDR3 DNA: TGTGCCAGCAGTCGTCCGGGACAGGCATCACCCCTCCACTTT.

V usage is TRBV7-9 and J usage is TRBJ2-1, with TRBD2 identical over 10 bases. The J segment lost 4 bases and the V segment lost 11 bases, leaving 5 bases of the junction unmatched. Germline V lookup: CDR1 SEHNR, CDR2 FQNEAQ (reference sequence). The CDR3 loop spans 13 amino acids. The chain's CDR3 is CAGLAGVYNEQFF. The CDR3 DNA reads as TGTGCCGGGCTAGCGGGGGTATACAATGAGCAGTTCTTC.

This chain links TRBV7-9 with TRBJ1-3; a weak D match, TRBD1 (5 bases). Germline V gene data show CDR1 as SEHNR and CDR2 as FQNEAQ (reference sequence). The CDR3 covers 14 residues. The ends were cut back, 5 bases at V and 3 bases at J, with 11 bases in the middle. Written as DNA, the CDR3 is TGTGCCAGCAGCGCCGTAGGGGATGGAAACACCATATATTTT. This sequence encodes CASSAVGDGNTIYF.

V gene TRBV6-6 combines with J gene TRBJ2-7, with 10 bases that match TRBD2. Germline lookup yields CDR1 MNHNY and CDR2 SVGAGI (reference sequence). Trimming at V came to 10 bases and at J to 6 bases, leaving 12 bases not matched to a gene. CDR3 length equals 14 residues. CDR3 bases: TGTGCCACTTGTGTCGCTAGCGGGAGTGGCGAGCAGTACTTC. Translating gives CATCVASGSGEQYF.

V gene TRBV7-7 combines with J gene TRBJ2-5, with D possibly being TRBD2 (5 bases). The CDR3 is 13 amino acids. Trimming took off 5 bases at V and 9 bases at J, with 16 bases between the two ends. The germline V gene has CDR1 SSHAT and CDR2 FNYEAQ (reference sequence). For the CDR3, the DNA is TGTGCCAGCAGCGTAACTAGAACGTCGGCCCAGTACTTC. This sequence encodes CASSVTRTSAQYF.

DNA for the CDR3: TGTGCCAGCTCACCGGACAGGACCTCTGAAGCTTTCTTT. It yields the protein CASSPDRTSEAFF. This chain joins TRBV18 and TRBJ1-1; 7 nucleotides match TRBD1. CDR1 and CDR2 from the germline V gene are KGHSH and LQKENI. CDR3 length: 13 residues. V was pared by 3 bases and J by 6 bases, with 4 bases of the junction left unmatched.

This chain links TRBV5-6 with TRBJ2-7, with D possibly being TRBD2 (6 bases). The V end lost 4 bases, the J end lost 3 bases, and 17 bases lay between the germline ends. The CDR3 covers 15 residues. Germline CDR1 reads SGHDT; CDR2 reads YYEEEE. DNA of the CDR3: TGTGCCAGCAGCGGAGGGGACGGATCTATCTACGAGCAGTACTTC. Translation gives CASSGGDGSIYEQYF. Supplemented by reference TRBV5-6 and TRBJ2-7, the full variable domain reads DAGVTQSPTHLIKTRGQQVTLRCSPKSGHDTVSWYQQALGQGPQFIFQYYEEEERQRGNFPDRFSGHQFPNYSSELNVNALLLGDSALYLCASSGGDGSIYEQYFGPGTRLTVT.

The gene calls are TRBV18 and TRBJ2-5; the match to TRBD2 covers 9 bases. Germline values: CDR1 KGHSH, CDR2 LQKENI. The trim removed 3 bases at V and 3 bases at J, leaving 5 bases unmatched. The CDR3 contains 15 residues. This CDR3 reads CASSPQRGVKETQYF. The CDR3 DNA reads TGTGCCAGCTCACCCCAGCGGGGGGTCAAAGAGACCCAGTACTTC.

This clone was counted many times. The chain uses TRBV7-9 and TRBJ1-2; TRBD1 matches 9 bases. CDR1 is SEHNR, CDR2 FQNEAQ, per germline (reference sequence). Trimming took 5 bases from V and 4 from J; bases not matched to a gene: 11. There are 16 residues in the CDR3. The CDR3 DNA is TGTGCCAGCAGCCCATTCTCGGGGACAGGGAGCTATGGCTACACCTTC. This sequence encodes CASSPFSGTGSYGYTF. Based on the CDR3 plus reference TRBV7-9 and TRBJ1-2, the full variable domain is DTGVSQNPRHKITKRGQNVTFRCDPISEHNRLYWYRQTLGQGPEFLTYFQNEAQLEKSRLLSDRFSAERPKGSFSTLEIQRTEQGDSAMYLCASSPFSGTGSYGYTFGSGTRLTVV.

The gene calls are TRBV18 and TRBJ1-2; tentatively, D is TRBD1 (5 bases). V lost 4 bases and J lost 0, with 12 bases in between. CDR3 length equals 15 residues. The V gene's germline CDR1 is KGHSH and CDR2 LQKENI. The CDR3 here is CASSLQDKTNYGYTF. DNA of the CDR3: TGTGCCAGCTCACTGCAGGACAAGACTAACTATGGCTACACCTTC.

The genes are TRBV5-4 and TRBJ1-1; D is unresolved. This CDR3 comprises 12 residues. The V end was cut by 4 bases, the J end by 5 bases, with 9 bases between. Looked up from germline, CDR1 is SGHNT and CDR2 is YYREEE (reference sequence). DNA of the CDR3: TGTGCCAGCAGCGGGAGGGTGACTGAAGCTTTCTTT. It encodes CASSGRVTEAFF.

The rearrangement links TRBV2 to TRBJ2-7; a weak D match, TRBD2 (6 bases). The CDR3 is 15 amino acids. Germline V lookup: CDR1 SNHLY, CDR2 FYNNEI. DNA for the CDR3: TGTGCTGGCCTAGCGCTGGTGGGAACCACCTACGAGCAGTACTTC. This sequence encodes CAGLALVGTTYEQYF.

The chain links TRBV7-9 to TRBJ1-6, with D possibly TRBD1 on 5 matching bases. The CDR3 spans 13 residues. CDR1 SEHNR and CDR2 FQNEAQ come from the germline V gene (reference sequence). With 3 bases removed from V and 12 bases from J, the gap between germline ends came to 12 bases. CDR3 loop: CASSFGGSGPLHF. CDR3 DNA sequence: TGTGCCAGCAGCTTCGGGGGTTCAGGACCCCTCCACTTT.

The chain is built from TRBV29-1 and TRBJ1-1; the match to TRBD1 covers 9 bases. Germline V gives CDR1 SQVTM, CDR2 ANQGSEA. V trimming: 7 bases; J trimming: 4 bases; junction bases outside the gene matches: 4. The CDR3 loop spans 12 amino acids. CDR3: CSEQTGGTEAFF. CDR3 DNA: TGCAGCGAGCAGACAGGGGGCACTGAAGCTTTCTTT.

In this sample, this clone turned up a few times. The J gene is TRBJ1-1, the V gene TRBV30; 7 bases agree with TRBD1. This CDR3 is 14 amino acids long. V lost 8 bases and J lost 3; bases outside the gene matches: 12. Per germline, CDR1 GTSNPN and CDR2 SVGIG (reference sequence). Here the CDR3 reads CAREPRGLDTEAFF. CDR3 nucleotides: TGTGCCCGCGAACCGAGGGGGCTGGACACTGAAGCTTTCTTT.

The chain carries TRBV5-4 and TRBJ2-2; 8 bases align to TRBD1. The junction had 5 bases not matched to a gene; V was cut back by 4 bases and J by 0 bases. CDR3 length: 16 amino acids. Looked up from germline, CDR1 is SGHNT and CDR2 is YYREEE (reference sequence). In DNA form, the CDR3 reads TGTGCCAGCAGCCGAGGGGGACAGGCGAACACCGGGGAGCTGTTTTTT. Translated, it gives CASSRGGQANTGELFF.

The V gene is TRBV4-1, the J gene TRBJ1-3; D not resolved. V lost 2 bases and J 3 bases, leaving 20 bases between the germline ends. The CDR3 consists of 18 residues. The germline gives CDR1 MGHRA, CDR2 YSYEKL. The CDR3 reads CASSQHGGRSRFGNTIYF. The CDR3 nucleotides read TGCGCCAGCAGCCAACACGGCGGCCGCTCCCGCTTTGGAAACACCATATATTTT.

The chain combines TRBV5-1 with TRBJ2-6; 10 bases match TRBD1. Germline CDR1 reads SGHRS; CDR2 reads YFSETQ. The J segment lost 2 bases and the V segment lost 0 bases, leaving 17 bases of the junction unmatched. This CDR3 spans 22 amino acids. The CDR3, as DNA: TGCGCCAGCAGCTTGGAGAGACAGGGGGCGCAAGGTCTACCAGCTGGGGCCAACGTCCTGACTTTC. It codes for CASSLERQGAQGLPAGANVLTF. Supplemented by reference TRBV5-1 and TRBJ2-6, the full variable domain reads KAGVTQTPRYLIKTRGQQVTLSCSPISGHRSVSWYQQTPGQGLQFLFEYFSETQRNKGNFPGRFSGRQFSNSRSEMNVSTLELGDSALYLCASSLERQGAQGLPAGANVLTFGAGSRLTVL.

This clone has just a few counts. J is TRBJ2-2 and V is TRBV7-2; D remains unclear. V dropped 1 base and J dropped 3 bases, with 3 bases sitting between them. Germline lookup yields CDR1 SGHTA and CDR2 FQGNSA. The CDR3 totals 13 residues. CDR3 loop: CASSLVDTGELFF. The CDR3 DNA follows: TGTGCCAGCAGCTTAGTCGACACCGGGGAGCTGTTTTTT.

The rearrangement joins TRBV30 to TRBJ1-3, with 8 nucleotides matching TRBD1. The J segment lost 2 bases and the V segment lost 1 base, leaving 4 bases of the junction unmatched. CDR1 and CDR2 (germline): GTSNPN, SVGIG (reference sequence). The CDR3 totals 15 residues. This CDR3 is CAWSANRGTGNTIYF. CDR3 nucleotides: TGTGCCTGGAGTGCGAACAGGGGGACTGGAAACACCATATATTTT.

This clone has a handful of counts. The gene calls are TRBV3-1 (or the pseudogene TRBV3-2) and TRBJ2-3, with D perhaps matching TRBD2 (5 bases). In germline, CDR1 is LGHDT, CDR2 YNNKEL (reference sequence). The CDR3 spans 15 residues. Trimming took 4 bases from V and 1 from J, leaving 12 bases between them. In DNA, the CDR3 is TGTGCCAGCAGCCCCCTGGGTAGCGGCACAGATACGCAGTATTTT. It translates to CASSPLGSGTDTQYF.

J is TRBJ2-5 and V is TRBV7-2, with TRBD1 identical over 10 bases. Per the germline V gene, CDR1 is SGHTA and CDR2 is FQGNSA. Trimming cost V 1 base and J 7 bases; bases outside gene matches: 6. The CDR3 runs 15 residues. CDR3 amino acids: CASSLGRTGGGTQYF. The CDR3 nucleotides read TGTGCCAGCAGCTTAGGCCGGACAGGGGGAGGGACCCAGTACTTC.

This clone was seen a handful of times. This chain uses TRBV24-1 with TRBJ1-4, with D possibly being TRBD1 (5 bases). Trimming stripped 6 bases from V and 6 bases from J, with 13 bases between. Germline CDR1 is KGHDR and CDR2 is SFDVKD. The CDR3 loop spans 14 amino acids. CDR3 DNA sequence: TGTGCCACCAGTAGCGGGGGAAGGGATGAAAAACTGTTTTTT. Protein product: CATSSGGRDEKLFF.

This chain joins TRBV30 and TRBJ1-2; the D is unclear. CDR1 and CDR2 (germline): GTSNPN, SVGIG (reference sequence). This CDR3 is 14 amino acids long. Trimming shortened V by 3 bases and J by 4 bases, and 15 bases separated the two germline ends. This CDR3 is CAWRTFGLSYGYTF. In DNA form, the CDR3 reads TGTGCCTGGAGGACCTTTGGGCTCAGCTATGGCTACACCTTC.

V is TRBV3-1 (or the pseudogene TRBV3-2) and J is TRBJ1-2; perhaps TRBD1 as D (5 bases). V was cut by 0 bases and J by 4 bases, with 15 bases left in between. Germline-derived CDR1 and CDR2 are LGHDT and YNNKEL (reference sequence). This CDR3 region has 16 residues. This CDR3 is CASSQDLARAPYGYTF. The DNA of the CDR3 is TGTGCCAGCAGCCAAGATCTGGCCAGGGCCCCCTATGGCTACACCTTC.

This clone turned up a few times. The V gene is TRBV30, the J gene TRBJ1-1; the D is unclear. The CDR3 loop spans 15 amino acids. Trimming left V 3 bases short and J 1 base short, with 15 bases between. Germline CDR1 GTSNPN, CDR2 SVGIG (reference sequence). CDR3 in amino acids: CAWSKWNAGNTEAFF. The CDR3 nucleotides read TGTGCCTGGAGCAAATGGAACGCAGGGAACACTGAAGCTTTCTTT.

V usage is TRBV24-1 and J usage is TRBJ1-2; unclear D gene. The CDR3 contains 14 residues. V was clipped by 4 bases and J by 4 bases, with 12 bases between them. Germline CDR1 KGHDR, CDR2 SFDVKD. The CDR3 protein is CATSDETRSYGYTF. CDR3 coding DNA: TGTGCCACCAGTGACGAGACACGAAGCTATGGCTACACCTTC.

Comments on this clone: The junction departs from the called germline gene at one end, perhaps through a read error. The genes are TRBV5-1 and TRBJ2-5, with 13 nucleotides matching TRBD2. The CDR3 spans 15 residues. Germline-derived CDR1 and CDR2 are SGHRS and YFSETQ. CDR3 residues: CASSLGGTSGTREDF. As DNA, the CDR3 is TGCGCCAGCAGCTTGGGGGGGACTAGCGGGACCCGTGAGGACTTC.

This chain connects TRBV27 to TRBJ1-2; 10 positions agree with TRBD1. Germline V gives CDR1 MNHEY, CDR2 SMNVEV (reference sequence). The J segment lost 6 bases and the V segment lost 3 bases, leaving 16 bases of the junction unmatched. CDR3 length: 18 residues. In DNA, the CDR3 is TGTGCCAGCAGTTTTTCCGGGACAGGGGCCCCTTTTAGCGATGGCTACACCTTC. Its protein is CASSFSGTGAPFSDGYTF.